This entry features one TCR beta chain sequence. Its specificity is unknown. These data belong to a study of T cells in localized non-small cell lung cancer. Whole-study results and caveats: The study sequenced only one region of the tumor. As a result, intratumor heterogeneity could not be excluded and remains possible. The greatest T cell clonality was found in uninvolved adjacent lung (higher than in tumor). In adjacent lung, a median roughly 60 of the top 100 tumor clones were found.

The CDR3 length is 14 residues. The V end was cut by 0 bases, the J end by 0 bases, with 6 bases between. CDR1 and CDR2 from the germline V gene are LNHNV and YYDKDF (reference sequence). This table comes from immunoSEQ multiplex PCR, and its TCRdb copy is limited to in-frame clones, with some not included. This table holds 70,000 to 100,000 clones, more than 70% found once. The sample consisted of peripheral blood, taken before any cancer treatment. The receptor was isolated from an older female donor with stage I lung adenocarcinoma. The genes are TRBV15 and TRBJ2-7; tentatively, D is TRBD2 (5 bases). CDR3 loop: CATSREGSSYEQYF. As DNA, the CDR3 is TGTGCCACCAGCAGAGAGGGGAGCTCCTACGAGCAGTACTTC.